This record concerns one T cell receptor (beta chain) sequence. The data are from a study of blood T cell repertoires in COVID-19. Study details: Samples came from the United States, Italy and Spain, spanning acute and convalescent COVID-19. The analysed material was cDNA or gDNA that came from T cells, B-cell-depleted T cells, or PBMCs.

Data came from immunoSEQ multiplex PCR; TCRdb stores just in-frame clones and leaves some out. Altogether 300,000 to 400,000 clones are present, 80% to 90% being singletons, with the ten largest covering about 6%. Sequencing input: peripheral blood. This clonotype originated in a woman in her 50s with COVID-19, enrolled during active disease.

The CDR3 nucleotides read TGTGCCAGCAGCTTAGTGGGCGCTGCTAGCACAGATACGCAGTATTTT. It is translated as CASSLVGAASTDTQYF. The rearrangement links TRBV11-2 to TRBJ2-3, with D uncertain. The CDR3 covers 16 residues. Germline values: CDR1 SGHAT, CDR2 FQNNGV. V was shortened by 1 base and J by 0 bases, with 11 bases between the two germline ends.